This TCR beta chain derives from a study of cytomegalovirus exposure and HLA in healthy donors. The PCR was carried out with 60 Vbeta primers and 13 Jbeta primers. The assay was immunoSEQ multiplex PCR, and TCRdb's table has in-frame clones only and misses some. Among about 170,000 clones listed, approximately 81% were seen once. The sequenced material came from PBMCs. The TCR comes from a man aged 25-45 years in good health and CMV-seropositive.

DNA for the CDR3: TGTGCCAGCAGCCGTCGGACTAGCGGGAGAAGTGATACGCAGTATTTT. This translates into CASSRRTSGRSDTQYF. This chain joins TRBV7-9 and TRBJ2-3; TRBD2 matches 13 bases. After removal of 5 bases from V and 6 bases from J, the junction contained 8 bases not matched to a gene. The V gene's germline CDR1 is SEHNR and CDR2 FQNEAQ (reference sequence). There are 16 residues in the CDR3.